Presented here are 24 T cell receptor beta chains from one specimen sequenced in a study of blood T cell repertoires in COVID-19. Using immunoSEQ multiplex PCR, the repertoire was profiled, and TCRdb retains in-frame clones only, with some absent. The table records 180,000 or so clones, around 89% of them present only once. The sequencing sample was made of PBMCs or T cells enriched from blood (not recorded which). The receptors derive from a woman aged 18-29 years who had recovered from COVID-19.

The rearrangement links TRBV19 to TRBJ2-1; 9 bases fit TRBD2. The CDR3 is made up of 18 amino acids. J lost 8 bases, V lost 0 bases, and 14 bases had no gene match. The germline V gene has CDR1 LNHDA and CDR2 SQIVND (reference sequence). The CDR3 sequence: CASSIDESSLAGRDEQFF. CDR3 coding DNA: TGTGCCAGTAGTATAGATGAATCTTCGCTAGCGGGAAGGGATGAGCAGTTCTTC.

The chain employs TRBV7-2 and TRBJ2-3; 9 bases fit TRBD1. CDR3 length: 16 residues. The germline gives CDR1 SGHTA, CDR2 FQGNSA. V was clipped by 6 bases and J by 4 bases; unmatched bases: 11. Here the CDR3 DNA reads TGTGCCAGCAGTCTAGTTGGGACAGGGTTTTCAGATACGCAGTATTTT. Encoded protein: CASSLVGTGFSDTQYF.

The CDR3: CASALTSGPQETQYF. DNA for the CDR3: TGTGCCAGCGCCTTAACTAGCGGGCCTCAAGAGACCCAGTACTTC. The chain joins TRBV11-3 to TRBJ2-5; 9 bases are shared with TRBD2. There are 15 residues in the CDR3. V lost 8 bases, J lost 2 bases, and 9 bases stayed unmatched. CDR1 and CDR2 from the germline V gene are SGHNT and YENEEA.

CDR3 nucleotides: TGTGCCAGCAGAAATTTGACTAGCGGGAGCCCGGAGCAGTTCTTC. It codes for CASRNLTSGSPEQFF. The rearrangement links TRBV5-4 to TRBJ2-1; 12 nucleotides align to TRBD2. The CDR3 covers 15 residues. Germline V lookup: CDR1 SGHNT, CDR2 YYREEE (reference sequence). Trimming removed 5 bases from V and 10 bases from J; junction bases left unmatched: 10.

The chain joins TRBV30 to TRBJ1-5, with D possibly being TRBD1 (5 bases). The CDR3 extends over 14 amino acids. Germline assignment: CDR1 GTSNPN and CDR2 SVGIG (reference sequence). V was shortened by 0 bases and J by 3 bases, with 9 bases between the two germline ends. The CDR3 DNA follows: TGTGCCTGGAGTGTAGGGGCCATCAATCAGCCCCAGCATTTT. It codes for CAWSVGAINQPQHF.

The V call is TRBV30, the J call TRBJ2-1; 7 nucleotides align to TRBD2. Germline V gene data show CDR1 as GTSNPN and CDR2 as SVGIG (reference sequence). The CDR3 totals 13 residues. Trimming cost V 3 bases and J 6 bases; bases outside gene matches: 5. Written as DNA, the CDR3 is TGTGCCTGGAGCGGGGGGACCTTCAATGAGCAGTTCTTC. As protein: CAWSGGTFNEQFF.

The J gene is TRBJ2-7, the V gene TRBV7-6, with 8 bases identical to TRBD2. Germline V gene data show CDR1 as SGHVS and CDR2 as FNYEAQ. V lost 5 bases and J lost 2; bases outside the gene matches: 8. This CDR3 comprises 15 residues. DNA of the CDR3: TGTGCCAGCAGCCCCAGGGGCGGGGGGCCCTACGAGCAGTACTTC. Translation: CASSPRGGGPYEQYF.

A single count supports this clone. CDR3 bases: TGTGCCAGCAGTCCTCCGGGACAGGGGAACACCTTC. As protein: CASSPPGQGNTF. This chain joins TRBV28 and TRBJ1-2, with TRBD1 matching over 10 bases. Germline CDR1 is MDHEN and CDR2 is SYDVKM. J was trimmed by 12 bases and V by 5 bases; bases with no gene match: 6. The CDR3 is 12 amino acids.

The CDR3 nucleotides read TGTGCCAGCAGCTCCCCCAACGGGAGGGCCGAGATCGGGCAGTTCTTC. The encoded protein is CASSSPNGRAEIGQFF. The chain employs TRBV7-8 and TRBJ2-1; 8 nucleotides agree with TRBD2. Germline CDR1 reads SGHVS; CDR2 reads FQNEAQ. This CDR3 region has 16 residues. V lost 4 bases and J lost 12; bases outside the gene matches: 17.

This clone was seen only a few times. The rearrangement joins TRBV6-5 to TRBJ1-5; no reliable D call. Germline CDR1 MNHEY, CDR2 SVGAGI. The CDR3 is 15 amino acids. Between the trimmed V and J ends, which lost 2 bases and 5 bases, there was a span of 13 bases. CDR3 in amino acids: CASSYEQERHQPQHF. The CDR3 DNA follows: TGTGCCAGCAGTTACGAGCAGGAGCGGCATCAGCCCCAGCATTTT.

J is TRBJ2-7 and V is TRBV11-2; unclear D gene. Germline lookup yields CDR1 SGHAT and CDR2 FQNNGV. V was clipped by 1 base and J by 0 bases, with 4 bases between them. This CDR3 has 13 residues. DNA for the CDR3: TGTGCCAGCAGCTTAGGGAGCTCCTACGAGCAGTACTTC. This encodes CASSLGSSYEQYF.

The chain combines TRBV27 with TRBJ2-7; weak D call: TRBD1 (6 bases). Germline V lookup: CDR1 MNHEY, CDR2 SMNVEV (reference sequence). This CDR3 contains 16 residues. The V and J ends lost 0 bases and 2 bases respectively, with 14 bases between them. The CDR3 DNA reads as TGTGCCAGCAGTTTATCGACCGGGACACCGACCTACGAGCAGTACTTC. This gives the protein CASSLSTGTPTYEQYF.

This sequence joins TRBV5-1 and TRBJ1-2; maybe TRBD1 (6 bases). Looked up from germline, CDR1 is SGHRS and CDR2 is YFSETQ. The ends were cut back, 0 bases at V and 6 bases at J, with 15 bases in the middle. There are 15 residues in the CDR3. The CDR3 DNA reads TGCGCCAGCAGCTTGGCGGGACATGCCCCTGATGGCTACACCTTC. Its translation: CASSLAGHAPDGYTF.

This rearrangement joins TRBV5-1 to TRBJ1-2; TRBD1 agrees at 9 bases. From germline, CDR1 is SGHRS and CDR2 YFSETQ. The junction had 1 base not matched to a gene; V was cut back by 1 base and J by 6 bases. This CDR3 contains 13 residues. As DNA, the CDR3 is TGCGCCAGCAGCTTGAGGGACAGGGATGGCTACACCTTC. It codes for CASSLRDRDGYTF.

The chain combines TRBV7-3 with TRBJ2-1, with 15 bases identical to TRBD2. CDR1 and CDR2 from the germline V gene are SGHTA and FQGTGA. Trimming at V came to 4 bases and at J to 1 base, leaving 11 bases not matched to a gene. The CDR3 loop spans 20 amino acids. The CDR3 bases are TGTGCCAGCAGCTCCCTCCCGGGACTAGCGGGAGGTGAATCCTACAATGAGCAGTTCTTC. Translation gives CASSSLPGLAGGESYNEQFF.

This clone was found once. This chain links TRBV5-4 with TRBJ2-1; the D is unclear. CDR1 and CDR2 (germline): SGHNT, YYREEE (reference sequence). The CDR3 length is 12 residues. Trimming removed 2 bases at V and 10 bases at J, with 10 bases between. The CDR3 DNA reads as TGTGCCAGCAGCTTTCTACGGTCCGAGCAGTTCTTC. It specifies CASSFLRSEQFF.

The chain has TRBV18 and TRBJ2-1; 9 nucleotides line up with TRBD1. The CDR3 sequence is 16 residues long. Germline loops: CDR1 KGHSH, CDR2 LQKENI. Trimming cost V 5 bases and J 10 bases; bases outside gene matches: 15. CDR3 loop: CASSTWDRALPGEQFF. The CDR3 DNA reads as TGTGCCAGCTCAACTTGGGACAGGGCCCTCCCTGGGGAGCAGTTCTTC.

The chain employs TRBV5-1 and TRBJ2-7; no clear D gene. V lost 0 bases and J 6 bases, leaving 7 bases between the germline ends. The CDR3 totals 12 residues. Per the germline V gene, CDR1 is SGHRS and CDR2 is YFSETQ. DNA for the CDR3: TGCGCCAGCAGCTTGGATTGGAGCGAGCAGTACTTC. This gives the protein CASSLDWSEQYF.

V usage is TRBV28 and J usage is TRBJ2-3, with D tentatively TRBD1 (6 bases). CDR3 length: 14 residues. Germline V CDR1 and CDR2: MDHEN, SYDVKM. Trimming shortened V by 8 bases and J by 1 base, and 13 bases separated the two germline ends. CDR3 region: CASLGQVGTDTQYF. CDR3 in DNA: TGTGCCAGCTTGGGACAAGTGGGCACAGATACGCAGTATTTT.

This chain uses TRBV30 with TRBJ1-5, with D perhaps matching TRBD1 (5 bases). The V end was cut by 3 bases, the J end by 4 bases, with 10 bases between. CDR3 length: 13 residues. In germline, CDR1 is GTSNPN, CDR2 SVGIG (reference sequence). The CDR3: CAWSPTVNQPQHF. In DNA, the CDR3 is TGTGCCTGGAGCCCGACAGTGAATCAGCCCCAGCATTTT.

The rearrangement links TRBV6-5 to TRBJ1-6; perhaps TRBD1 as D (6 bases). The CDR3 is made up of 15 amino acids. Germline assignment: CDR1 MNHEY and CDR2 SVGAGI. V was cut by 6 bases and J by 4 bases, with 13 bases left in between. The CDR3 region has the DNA TGTGCCAGCAGCCGGAGGACAGATTATAATTCACCCCTCCACTTT. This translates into CASSRRTDYNSPLHF.

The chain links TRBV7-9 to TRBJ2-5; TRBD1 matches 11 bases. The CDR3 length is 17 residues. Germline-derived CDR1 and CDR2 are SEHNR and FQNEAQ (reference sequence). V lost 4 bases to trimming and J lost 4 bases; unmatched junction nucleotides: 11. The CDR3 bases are TGTGCCAGCAGCTATCGGACAGGGGGCGCGGGAGGAGAGACCCAGTACTTC. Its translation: CASSYRTGGAGGETQYF.

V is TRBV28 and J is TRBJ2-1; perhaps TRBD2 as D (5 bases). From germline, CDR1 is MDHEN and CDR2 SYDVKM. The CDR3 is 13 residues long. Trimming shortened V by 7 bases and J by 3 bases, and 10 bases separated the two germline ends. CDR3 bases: TGTGCCAGCAATTCGGGATACTACAATGAGCAGTTCTTC. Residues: CASNSGYYNEQFF.

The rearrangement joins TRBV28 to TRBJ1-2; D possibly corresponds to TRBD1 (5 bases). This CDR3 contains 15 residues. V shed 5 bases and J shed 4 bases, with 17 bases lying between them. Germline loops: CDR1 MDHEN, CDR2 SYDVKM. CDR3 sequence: CASSEGAVSLYGYTF. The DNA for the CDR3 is TGTGCCAGCAGTGAAGGGGCCGTATCGCTCTATGGCTACACCTTC.